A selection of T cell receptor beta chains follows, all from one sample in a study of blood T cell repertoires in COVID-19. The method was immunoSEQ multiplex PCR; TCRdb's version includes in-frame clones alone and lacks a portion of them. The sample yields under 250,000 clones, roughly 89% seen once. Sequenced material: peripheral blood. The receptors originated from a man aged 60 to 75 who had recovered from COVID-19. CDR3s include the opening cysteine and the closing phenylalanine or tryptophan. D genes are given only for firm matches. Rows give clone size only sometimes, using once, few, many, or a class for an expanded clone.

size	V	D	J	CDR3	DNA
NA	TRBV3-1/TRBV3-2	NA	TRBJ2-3	CASSPQVSRITDTQYF	TGTGCCAGCAGCCCCCAGGTGAGCAGGATCACAGATACGCAGTATTTT
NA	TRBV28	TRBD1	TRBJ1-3	CASSFLGTGVGNTIYF	TGTGCCAGCAGTTTTTTAGGGACAGGGGTTGGAAACACCATATATTTT
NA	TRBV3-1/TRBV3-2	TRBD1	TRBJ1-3	CASSQGQPGGNTIYF	TGTGCCAGCAGCCAAGGCCAGCCAGGGGGGAACACCATATATTTT
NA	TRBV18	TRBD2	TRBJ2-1	CASSPSGTPGSYNEQFF	TGTGCCAGCTCACCTAGCGGGACGCCAGGCTCCTACAATGAGCAGTTCTTC
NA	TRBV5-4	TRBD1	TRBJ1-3	CASSLQGPGNTIYF	TGTGCCAGCTCCTTACAGGGGCCCGGAAACACCATATATTTT
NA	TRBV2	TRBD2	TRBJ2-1	CASRPLAGMVDEQFF	TGTGCCAGCAGACCTCTAGCGGGAATGGTCGATGAGCAGTTCTTC
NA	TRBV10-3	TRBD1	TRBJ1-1	CAISGQGASTEAFF	TGTGCCATCAGTGGACAGGGGGCCAGCACTGAAGCTTTCTTT
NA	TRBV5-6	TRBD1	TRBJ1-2	CASSPGQGARNYGYTF	TGTGCCAGCAGCCCGGGACAGGGGGCGCGAAACTATGGCTACACCTTC
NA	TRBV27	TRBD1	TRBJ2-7	CASSLQGQGYEQYF	TGTGCCAGCAGTCTACAGGGACAGGGTTACGAGCAGTACTTC
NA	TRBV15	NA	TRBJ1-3	CATSRDGGGGNTIYF	TGTGCCACCAGCAGAGACGGGGGTGGGGGAAACACCATATATTTT
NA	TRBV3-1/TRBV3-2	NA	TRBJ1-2	CASSPGLRYGYTF	TGTGCCAGCAGCCCGGGACTCCGCTATGGCTACACCTTC
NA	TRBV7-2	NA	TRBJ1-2	CASSPKGVARTYGYTF	TGTGCCAGCAGCCCTAAGGGGGTGGCGCGGACCTATGGCTACACCTTC
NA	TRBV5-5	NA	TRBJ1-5	CASSFSPYSNQPQHF	TGTGCCAGCAGCTTTTCTCCGTATAGCAATCAGCCCCAGCATTTT
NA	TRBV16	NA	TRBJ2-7	CASSQGIIYEQYF	TGTGCCAGCAGTCAGGGAATAATCTACGAGCAGTACTTC
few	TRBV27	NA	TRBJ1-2	CASSLSIRGRGYGYTF	TGTGCCAGCAGTTTATCGATAAGGGGGAGAGGCTATGGCTACACCTTC
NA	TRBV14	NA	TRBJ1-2	CASSQGQNYGYTF	TGTGCCAGCAGCCAAGGGCAGAACTATGGCTACACCTTC
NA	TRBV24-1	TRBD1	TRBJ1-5	CATADRGVNQPQHF	TGTGCCACTGCCGACAGGGGAGTCAATCAGCCCCAGCATTTT